Listed below are T cell receptor beta chains from one sample, sequenced in a study of blood T cell repertoires in COVID-19. TCRdb's copy holds only in-frame clones and misses some; the assay was immunoSEQ multiplex PCR. The sample contains about 180,000 clones, around 86% of which appear only once. Sequencing was carried out using peripheral blood. The source is a man in his forties or fifties with active or convalescent COVID-19. Each CDR3 is given with its conserved first and last residue. A D gene is named only where the DNA matches it firmly. Expanded clones are given a class, and other clones once, few, many or no size at all.

v_call	cdr3_length	j_call	clone_size	d_call	cdr3_aa	cdr3_nt
TRBV6-5	15	TRBJ1-5	NA	TRBD1	CASSDRGLGDQPQHF	TGTGCCAGCAGCGACAGGGGGCTGGGGGATCAGCCCCAGCATTTT
TRBV27	14	TRBJ2-3	NA	NA	CASSPCTSTDTQYF	TGTGCCAGCAGTCCTTGTACTAGCACAGATACGCAGTATTTT
TRBV12-3/TRBV12-4	13	TRBJ1-1	NA	NA	CASRQGGNTEAFF	TGTGCCAGCAGACAGGGCGGGAACACTGAAGCTTTCTTT
TRBV5-1	15	TRBJ1-1	NA	TRBD1	CASSPQGQGDTEAFF	TGCGCCAGCAGCCCTCAGGGACAGGGCGACACTGAAGCTTTCTTT
TRBV29-1	15	TRBJ1-1	NA	TRBD1	CSVEPGTGTNTEAFF	TGCAGCGTTGAACCTGGGACAGGGACGAACACTGAAGCTTTCTTT
TRBV10-2	12	TRBJ1-5	NA	NA	CASTGQGGPQHF	TGCGCCAGCACTGGGCAGGGCGGCCCCCAGCATTTT
TRBV9	14	TRBJ1-3	NA	TRBD1	CASSPGGYGNTIYF	TGTGCCAGCAGCCCAGGGGGTTACGGAAACACCATATATTTT
TRBV28	11	TRBJ2-5	NA	NA	CASAYRETQYF	TGTGCCAGCGCCTACCGGGAGACCCAGTACTTC
TRBV9	17	TRBJ2-2	NA	NA	CASSVRSDSSSTGELFF	TGTGCCAGCAGCGTCCGAAGCGACAGCTCAAGCACCGGGGAGCTGTTTTTT
TRBV30	15	TRBJ1-2	NA	NA	CAWSVFRTLDYGYTF	TGTGCCTGGAGTGTATTTAGGACTTTGGACTATGGCTACACCTTC
TRBV15	13	TRBJ1-5	NA	NA	CATSSLEGQPQHF	TGTGCCACCAGCTCCCTGGAGGGTCAGCCCCAGCATTTT
TRBV5-1	15	TRBJ2-3	NA	NA	CASRVQGYPTDTQYF	TGCGCCAGCAGAGTACAGGGTTATCCCACAGATACGCAGTATTTT
TRBV28	12	TRBJ1-5	NA	TRBD1	CASTQGGQPQHF	TGTGCCAGCACCCAGGGGGGTCAGCCCCAGCATTTT
TRBV6-2/TRBV6-3	16	TRBJ1-1	NA	NA	CASSYWRGEQGAEAFF	TGTGCCAGCAGTTACTGGCGGGGGGAACAGGGAGCTGAAGCTTTCTTT
TRBV6-1	17	TRBJ2-2	NA	NA	CASSEARRAERTGELFF	TGTGCCAGCAGTGAAGCCCGGCGGGCCGAACGGACCGGGGAGCTGTTTTTT
TRBV5-1	12	TRBJ1-1	once	NA	CASSPDGTRAFF	TGCGCCAGCAGCCCCGACGGGACTCGAGCTTTCTTT
TRBV27	15	TRBJ2-3	NA	TRBD2	CASSPHLAGADTQYF	TGTGCCAGCAGTCCCCATCTAGCGGGGGCAGATACGCAGTATTTT
TRBV20-1	10	TRBJ2-5	NA	NA	CSARDEGQYF	TGCAGTGCTAGAGATGAGGGCCAGTACTTC
TRBV6-5	15	TRBJ1-4	NA	TRBD1	CASRTGQGTNEKLFF	TGTGCCAGCAGAACCGGACAGGGGACTAATGAAAAACTGTTTTTT
TRBV27	15	TRBJ1-1	NA	TRBD1	CASSDTGQTNTEAFF	TGTGCCAGCAGCGATACGGGACAGACGAACACTGAAGCTTTCTTT
TRBV6-4	15	TRBJ1-5	NA	NA	CASSPEAGATGPQHF	TGTGCCAGCAGCCCTGAAGCGGGGGCGACAGGGCCCCAGCATTTT
TRBV2	13	TRBJ2-1	NA	NA	CASSEIGGNEQFF	TGTGCCAGCAGTGAAATAGGGGGAAATGAGCAGTTCTTC
TRBV12-3/TRBV12-4	12	TRBJ2-7	NA	NA	CASSPIPGEQYF	TGTGCCAGTTCCCCTATCCCGGGCGAGCAGTACTTC
TRBV2	16	TRBJ2-7	NA	TRBD1	CASSDIGTGRTYEQYF	TGTGCCAGCAGTGACATCGGGACAGGGAGGACCTACGAGCAGTACTTC
TRBV28	15	TRBJ1-4	NA	NA	CASSPQGPNNEKLFF	TGTGCCAGCAGCCCCCAGGGGCCTAATAATGAAAAACTGTTTTTT
TRBV3-1/TRBV3-2	14	TRBJ1-1	NA	NA	CASSQVSLGTEAFF	TGTGCCAGCAGCCAAGTTAGTCTTGGCACTGAAGCTTTCTTT
TRBV24-1	12	TRBJ2-7	once	NA	CATTDSPNEQYF	TGTGCCACCACGGACAGTCCTAACGAGCAGTACTTC
TRBV11-3	13	TRBJ1-1	NA	NA	CASSLSGSTEAFF	TGTGCCAGCAGCTTATCTGGGAGCACTGAAGCTTTCTTT
TRBV5-1	13	TRBJ1-3	NA	TRBD1	CASSGTDGNTIYF	TGCGCCAGCAGCGGGACAGATGGAAACACCATATATTTT
TRBV5-5	15	TRBJ2-3	NA	NA	CASSFESRTLDTQYF	TGTGCCAGCAGCTTTGAATCGAGAACCCTTGATACGCAGTATTTT
TRBV7-2	16	TRBJ1-2	NA	TRBD1	CASSLEDRRANYGYTF	TGTGCCAGCAGCTTAGAGGACAGGAGAGCTAACTATGGCTACACCTTC
TRBV5-6	18	TRBJ1-4	NA	TRBD1	CASSTSTGTGRFGVGLFF	TGTGCCAGCAGCACGTCAACCGGGACAGGGAGGTTCGGCGTAGGACTGTTTTTT
TRBV14	14	TRBJ1-4	once	TRBD1	CASSGGQGSEKLFF	TGTGCCAGCAGCGGGGGACAGGGCTCTGAAAAACTGTTTTTT
TRBV18	15	TRBJ2-3	NA	TRBD1	CASSPIGQGTDTQYF	TGTGCCAGCTCACCCATCGGACAGGGCACAGATACGCAGTATTTT
TRBV18	15	TRBJ2-5	NA	NA	CASSPSRYQRETQYF	TGTGCCAGCTCACCATCGCGGTATCAGAGAGAGACCCAGTACTTC
TRBV5-4	15	TRBJ1-1	NA	NA	CASSSQSSMNTEAFF	TGTGCCAGCAGTAGTCAATCAAGCATGAACACTGAAGCTTTCTTT
TRBV5-1	16	TRBJ2-1	NA	TRBD2	CASSLIGGGTYNEQFF	TGCGCCAGCAGCTTGATTGGGGGGGGAACCTACAATGAGCAGTTCTTC
TRBV5-1	11	TRBJ2-5	NA	NA	CASGTQETQYF	TGCGCCAGCGGCACCCAAGAGACCCAGTACTTC
TRBV7-3	14	TRBJ2-3	NA	NA	CASSLGGYTDTQYF	TGTGCCAGCAGCCTTGGGGGGTACACAGATACGCAGTATTTT
TRBV28	15	TRBJ1-3	NA	TRBD1	CASRFRQGSGNTIYF	TGTGCCAGCAGATTTAGACAGGGATCTGGAAACACCATATATTTT
TRBV27	13	TRBJ2-7	NA	NA	CASSGTLPYEQYF	TGTGCCAGCAGCGGGACATTGCCCTACGAGCAGTACTTC
TRBV14	12	TRBJ1-2	NA	NA	CASSQALYGYTF	TGTGCCAGTTCACAGGCCCTATATGGCTACACCTTC
TRBV30	12	TRBJ1-3	NA	NA	CAWNSGGNTIYF	TGTGCCTGGAATTCCGGGGGAAACACCATATATTTT
TRBV5-6	16	TRBJ2-1	NA	TRBD2	CASSLVASGGLNEQFF	TGTGCCAGCAGCTTGGTGGCTAGCGGGGGTTTGAATGAGCAGTTCTTC
TRBV6-2/TRBV6-3	14	TRBJ2-7	NA	TRBD1	CASSKQGIPDEQYF	TGTGCCAGCAGTAAACAGGGGATCCCCGACGAGCAGTACTTC
TRBV6-2/TRBV6-3	14	TRBJ2-7	NA	NA	CASSPRKEYYEQYF	TGTGCCAGCAGTCCCAGAAAAGAATACTACGAGCAGTACTTC
TRBV7-2	15	TRBJ1-2	NA	TRBD1	CASSQQGAANYGYTF	TGTGCCAGCAGTCAACAGGGGGCTGCTAACTATGGCTACACCTTC
TRBV3-1/TRBV3-2	11	TRBJ1-1	NA	NA	CASSQSSVAFF	TGTGCCAGCAGCCAGTCCTCAGTAGCTTTCTTT
TRBV2	12	TRBJ1-2	NA	NA	CASSDGFYGYTF	TGTGCCAGCAGTGACGGGTTCTATGGCTACACCTTC
TRBV3-1/TRBV3-2	14	TRBJ1-3	NA	NA	CASSHESSGNTIYF	TGTGCCAGCAGCCATGAGTCCTCTGGAAACACCATATATTTT
TRBV28	17	TRBJ2-3	NA	NA	CASNTYGATRRTDTQYF	TGTGCCAGCAATACATACGGCGCAACTAGACGCACAGATACGCAGTATTTT
TRBV6-5	16	TRBJ1-2	few	TRBD1	CASSSPGTGKNYGYTF	TGTGCCAGCAGTTCCCCGGGGACAGGGAAAAACTATGGCTACACCTTC
TRBV7-7	17	TRBJ2-1	few	TRBD2	CASSLDSGGLGSNEQFF	TGTGCCAGCAGCTTAGATTCGGGAGGTCTAGGGTCCAATGAGCAGTTCTTC
TRBV3-1/TRBV3-2	14	TRBJ1-2	NA	NA	CASSQASLGYGYTF	TGTGCCAGCAGCCAAGCATCCCTAGGCTATGGCTACACCTTC
TRBV27	13	TRBJ1-6	NA	NA	CASKSGVDSPLHF	TGTGCCAGCAAAAGCGGGGTTGATTCACCCCTCCACTTT
TRBV10-3	13	TRBJ1-1	NA	NA	CATYSPENTEAFF	TGTGCCACCTACAGCCCGGAGAACACTGAAGCTTTCTTT
TRBV7-9	13	TRBJ1-2	NA	NA	CASSLGTDYGYTF	TGTGCCAGCAGCTTAGGGACAGATTATGGCTACACCTTC
TRBV6-5	13	TRBJ1-4	NA	NA	CASSYRGVGKLFF	TGTGCCAGCAGTTACCGGGGGGTAGGAAAACTGTTTTTT
TRBV6-5	15	TRBJ1-2	NA	NA	CASSYGTAGNYGYTF	TGTGCCAGCAGTTACGGGACTGCTGGTAACTATGGCTACACCTTC
TRBV4-1	14	TRBJ1-4	NA	TRBD1	CASSRTGAGEKLFF	TGCGCCAGCAGCCGGACAGGGGCGGGCGAAAAACTGTTTTTT